These T cell receptor beta chains were read from a single sample in a study of T cells in Graves' hyperthyroidism and ophthalmopathy. MiXCR was run by TCRdb on the multiplex PCR reads, yielding one entry per CDR3 protein. The table includes around 190,000 distinct CDR3 sequences, about 17% detected once. The sequencing input was blood. These receptors came from a woman between 50 and 59 years old with Graves' hyperthyroidism. Each CDR3 is given with its conserved first and last residue. The order of the fields is J gene, V gene, CDR3 protein.

TRBJ2-5	TRBV5-1	CASTQDSWETQYF
TRBJ1-2	TRBV6-1	CASSESGGYGYTF
TRBJ2-3	TRBV27	CASSLWADNTDTQYF
TRBJ1-6	TRBV4-1	CASSQPGTGFNSPLHF
TRBJ2-4	TRBV20-1	CSARSGGGLNIQYF
TRBJ2-2	TRBV3-1	CASSQESGSPTTGELFF
TRBJ1-6	TRBV20-1	CSGTDGQQAAF
TRBJ2-3	TRBV20-1	CSARVDRHGSTNTQYF
TRBJ2-2	TRBV4-1	CASSRGAGELFF
TRBJ2-1	TRBV5-1	CASSLDGGAINEQFF
TRBJ1-3	TRBV9	CASSQGGSGNTIYF
TRBJ1-2	TRBV7-8	CASSLGDRVIGYTF
TRBJ1-1	TRBV6-5	CASSYSQGAEAFF
TRBJ1-6	TRBV5-5	CASSLGGVGGSPLHF
TRBJ2-1	TRBV6-1	CASSQDRVSYNEQFF
TRBJ2-1	TRBV19	CASSIVTSGEQFF
TRBJ2-3	TRBV6-1	CASRRTGGADTQYF
TRBJ2-1	TRBV24-1	CATSDGGQGFYNEQFF
TRBJ1-5	TRBV15	CATSIQGYQPQHF
TRBJ2-1	TRBV5-8	CASSLIGYNEQFF
TRBJ1-2	TRBV3-1	CASSPQTGGSGYTF
TRBJ1-1	TRBV19	CASTPVGTAKNTEAFF
TRBJ2-1	TRBV6-4	CASSDSRGGLRNEQFF
TRBJ1-5	TRBV9	CASSVDGQGGQPQHF
TRBJ1-3	TRBV19	CASSQGSAGNTIYF
TRBJ2-5	TRBV6-1	CASSTGLGETQYF
TRBJ1-1	TRBV20-1	CSARWTDTEAFF
TRBJ1-2	TRBV3-1	CASSQVGGGESGYTF
TRBJ2-7	TRBV2	CASSDLGLLIEQYF
TRBJ2-3	TRBV15	CATSRGTGTSTDTQYF
TRBJ2-2	TRBV3-1	CASSQESASGLPQLNTGELFF
TRBJ2-2	TRBV24-1	CATSDSRGVTVRYTGELFF
TRBJ1-5	TRBV2	CASSDLTANQPQHF
TRBJ2-2	TRBV5-1	CASSFLGRGQTGELFF
TRBJ2-1	TRBV20-1	CSAKGRGYNEQFF
TRBJ2-7	TRBV6-2/TRBV6-3	CASTWLPGRGEQYF
TRBJ2-6	TRBV11-1	CASSWDRANSGANVLTF
TRBJ1-2	TRBV12-3/TRBV12-4	CASSLQEAKSF
TRBJ2-7	TRBV19	CASSMWVDGYEQYF
TRBJ2-7	TRBV4-3	CASSQFSGDEQYF
TRBJ1-4	TRBV28	CASSRTVNEKLFF
TRBJ1-2	TRBV9	CASSSDRQGHYGYTF
TRBJ2-3	TRBV27	CASSPNGLETDTQYF
TRBJ2-7	TRBV6-1	CASSEVLGLIRHGF
TRBJ2-1	TRBV27	CASSLSLTSGAMQFF
TRBJ2-1	TRBV20-1	CSAPLQPGSPGEQFF
TRBJ1-5	TRBV2	CASREDRGPNQPQHF
TRBJ1-5	TRBV6-5	CASSYSTGPDQPQHF
TRBJ1-5	TRBV28	CASSFEGRSNQPQHF
TRBJ2-5	TRBV5-4	CASSLEPETQETQYF
TRBJ2-1	TRBV28	CASSPPGEQFF